The 26 T cell receptor beta chains in this list originate from one sample, sequenced in a study of blood T cells in healthy people across ages. Then a second PCR, running roughly 6 to 12 cycles, was carried out with a sample-barcoded 5' primer and a J-beta primer mix. From the 5' RACE reads, TCRdb called clonotypes with MiXCR, one entry per CDR3 protein. The table includes under 1,100,000 distinct CDR3 sequences, approximately 25% detected once. The sample was also linked to a second study, of T cells of mothers and their children.

Sequenced input: blood. The receptors derive from a girl aged 2 to 9 in good health.

The chain carries TRBV7-2 and TRBJ2-1; tentatively, D is TRBD2 (6 bases). CDR1 and CDR2 (germline): SGHTA, FQGNSA. V lost 1 base and J 7 bases, leaving 11 bases between the germline ends. The CDR3 sequence is 14 residues long. CDR3 nucleotides: TGTGCCAGCAGCTTAGGGCGGGGTACGAATGAGCAGTTCTTC. Protein sequence: CASSLGRGTNEQFF.

This clonotype was recorded a few times. This chain links TRBV14 with TRBJ2-7; 8 bases map to TRBD1. The length of the CDR3 is 14 residues. Trimming cost V 4 bases and J 3 bases; bases outside gene matches: 5. In germline, CDR1 is SGHDN, CDR2 FVKESK. CDR3 loop: CASSRRDRFYEQYF. The CDR3 DNA is TGTGCCAGCAGCCGCCGGGACAGGTTCTACGAGCAGTACTTC.

This chain uses TRBV29-1 with TRBJ2-1; unclear D gene. The ends were cut back, 5 bases at V and 0 bases at J, with 5 bases in the middle. Germline V lookup: CDR1 SQVTM, CDR2 ANQGSEA. The CDR3 has 12 amino acids. CDR3 sequence reads: CSVLNSYNEQFF. CDR3 in DNA: TGCAGCGTTTTAAACTCCTACAATGAGCAGTTCTTC.

This clonotype has more than one count but fewer than ten. This chain joins TRBV7-9 and TRBJ2-2, with 8 nucleotides matching TRBD1. The length of the CDR3 is 14 residues. Germline lookup yields CDR1 SEHNR and CDR2 FQNEAQ (reference sequence). Trimming removed 5 bases from V and 5 bases from J; junction bases left unmatched: 4. This CDR3 reads CASSPQGATGELFF. For the CDR3, the DNA is TGTGCCAGCAGCCCTCAGGGGGCGACCGGGGAGCTGTTTTTT.

This clonotype was seen a handful of times. The chain employs TRBV7-3 and TRBJ2-5; D remains ambiguous. The CDR3 spans 15 residues. Germline-derived CDR1 and CDR2 are SGHTA and FQGTGA. The V gene lost 4 bases and the J gene lost 1 base, with 13 bases spanning the gap. The chain's CDR3 is CASSSTYSPQETQYF. In nucleotides, the CDR3 is TGTGCCAGCAGCTCGACTTACAGTCCCCAAGAGACCCAGTACTTC. The full variable domain, completed using reference TRBV7-3 and TRBJ2-5, is GAGVSQTPSNKVTEKGKYVELRCDPISGHTALYWYRQSLGQGPEFLIYFQGTGAADDSGLPNDRFFAVRPEGSVSTLKIQRTERGDSAVYLCASSSTYSPQETQYFGPGTRLLVL.

In this sample, this clonotype turned up a few times. The chain has TRBV20-1 and TRBJ2-5, with D possibly matching TRBD1 (6 bases). The J call may be in error: the DNA end matches TRBJ2-7 better. Looked up from germline, CDR1 is DFQATT and CDR2 is SNEGSKA (reference sequence). The CDR3 contains 13 residues. The CDR3 spells CSARVTGFYEQYF. The CDR3 DNA reads TGCAGTGCTAGAGTTACAGGGTTCTACGAGCAGTACTTC.

Only a few counts were recorded for this clonotype. V gene TRBV4-3 combines with J gene TRBJ2-5, with 8 bases identical to TRBD1. TRBJ2-7 matches the DNA end more closely, so the J call is doubtful. Germline CDR1 LGHNA, CDR2 YSLEER. This CDR3 has 16 amino acids. The CDR3 coding sequence is TGCGCCAGCAGCCAAGACCGGGACAGGTCCTACTACGAGCAGTACTTC. Translating gives CASSQDRDRSYYEQYF.

This chain connects TRBV20-1 to TRBJ1-4; D not certain. The CDR3 totals 15 residues. Germline CDR1 and CDR2: DFQATT and SNEGSKA (reference sequence). Trimming shortened V by 0 bases and J by 5 bases, and 13 bases separated the two germline ends. In DNA, the CDR3 is TGCAGTGCTAGAGAAGGAGGAGGGTTCAATGAAAAACTGTTTTTT. Translated: CSAREGGGFNEKLFF.

This chain connects TRBV6-5 to TRBJ2-5; D is possibly TRBD2 (5 bases). The V gene lost 3 bases and the J gene lost 4 bases, with 9 bases spanning the gap. CDR3 size: 13 residues. Germline lookup yields CDR1 MNHEY and CDR2 SVGAGI. This CDR3 reads CASSYSGIETQYF. The CDR3 nucleotides read TGTGCCAGCAGTTATTCGGGGATAGAGACCCAGTACTTC.

The chain has TRBV12-3 or TRBV12-4 and TRBJ2-7; perhaps TRBD2 as D (5 bases). Near its end, the DNA agrees better with TRBJ2-5, so the J call may be wrong. This CDR3 contains 11 residues. The CDR3 nucleotides read TGTGCCAGCACCAGAGGGAAGACCCAGTACTTC. This gives the protein CASTRGKTQYF.

This clonotype was seen only a few times. This chain connects TRBV20-1 to TRBJ1-1; D is unresolved. Trimming stripped 6 bases from V and 1 base from J, with 9 bases between. The CDR3 extends over 12 amino acids. From germline, CDR1 is DFQATT and CDR2 SNEGSKA (reference sequence). The CDR3 loop is CSATNGNTEAFF. As DNA, the CDR3 is TGCAGTGCGACTAATGGGAACACTGAAGCTTTCTTT.

The chain employs TRBV9 and TRBJ1-1; TRBD1 aligns across 7 bases. CDR1 SGDLS and CDR2 YYNGEE come from the germline V gene. The CDR3 totals 14 residues. V was pared by 4 bases and J by 5 bases, with 8 bases of the junction left unmatched. The CDR3 loop reads CASSLYPGGTEAFF. In nucleotides, the CDR3 is TGTGCCAGCAGCCTTTACCCAGGGGGAACTGAAGCTTTCTTT.

With regard to this clonotype: A read error may account for a junction end that differs from germline. This rearrangement joins TRBV28 to TRBJ2-1, with D uncertain. This CDR3 spans 16 amino acids. Germline V CDR1 and CDR2: MDHEN, SYDVKM. CDR3 bases: TGTGCCGGCAGCCTCAGCCCACCTAGCTCCTACAATGAGCAGTTCTTC. Its protein is CAGSLSPPSSYNEQFF. Full variable domain (outside the CDR3, taken from reference TRBV28 and TRBJ2-1): DVKVTQSSRYLVKRTGEKVFLECVQDMDHENMFWYRQDPGLGLRLIYFSYDVKMKEKGDIPEGYSVSREKKERFSLILESASTNQTSMYLCAGSLSPPSSYNEQFFGPGTRLTVL.

The rearrangement uses TRBV24-1 and TRBJ2-7; tentatively, D is TRBD1 (6 bases). Germline-derived CDR1 and CDR2 are KGHDR and SFDVKD. The CDR3 runs to 14 residues. The V end lost 0 bases, the J end lost 5 bases, and 10 bases lay between the germline ends. CDR3 sequence reads: CATSDLGGGDEQYF. The CDR3 nucleotides read TGTGCCACCAGTGATTTGGGGGGCGGCGACGAGCAGTACTTC.

The rearrangement joins TRBV29-1 to TRBJ2-5; D is unresolved. Trimming removed 6 bases at V and 5 bases at J, with 16 bases between. This CDR3 comprises 13 residues. The germline V gene encodes CDR1 SQVTM and CDR2 ANQGSEA. The CDR3 is CSVRPDNEETQYF. The CDR3 region has the DNA TGCAGCGTGCGGCCAGATAACGAGGAGACCCAGTACTTC. The complete variable domain, with remaining parts taken from reference TRBV29-1 and TRBJ2-5, reads SAVISQKPSRDICQRGTSLTIQCQVDSQVTMMFWYRQQPGQSLTLIATANQGSEATYESGFVIDKFPISRPNLTFSTLTVSNMSPEDSSIYLCSVRPDNEETQYFGPGTRLLVL.

In its sample, this clonotype was seen a few times. This chain links TRBV6-5 with TRBJ2-5; D is possibly TRBD2 (6 bases). With the DNA end fitting TRBJ2-1 better, the J assignment may be wrong. The CDR3 extends over 13 amino acids. Germline CDR1 MNHEY, CDR2 SVGAGI. CDR3 DNA sequence: TGTGCCAGCAGGGACCCTAGGGGACTGGTGCAGTTCTTC. Its protein product is CASRDPRGLVQFF.

This clonotype was seen only a few times. V and J are TRBV12-3 or TRBV12-4 and TRBJ2-5, with 10 bases lining up with TRBD2. The CDR3 totals 15 residues. Trimming took 5 bases from V and 4 from J; bases not matched to a gene: 7. The CDR3 reads CASSALAGDLETQYF. CDR3 DNA: TGTGCCAGCAGTGCGCTAGCGGGAGACTTAGAGACCCAGTACTTC.

This clonotype showed up just a few times. The rearrangement joins TRBV14 to TRBJ2-7; no clear D. Germline assignment: CDR1 SGHDN and CDR2 FVKESK. There are 13 residues in the CDR3. Trimming shortened V by 0 bases and J by 7 bases, and 10 bases separated the two germline ends. Here the CDR3 DNA reads TGTGCCAGCAGCCAAGACGGTCACGGGGAGCAGTACTTC. It codes for CASSQDGHGEQYF.

The V and J genes are TRBV29-1 and TRBJ2-5; D uncertain. The DNA end favors TRBJ2-1, so the J call may be wrong. CDR3 length equals 12 residues. Germline lookup yields CDR1 SQVTM and CDR2 ANQGSEA. The CDR3 spells CSVEDLLDEQFF. For the CDR3, the DNA is TGCAGCGTTGAAGATCTACTGGATGAGCAGTTCTTC.

V and J are TRBV29-1 and TRBJ2-2; 10 bases map to TRBD1. Trimming cost V 4 bases and J 5 bases; bases outside gene matches: 13. The germline gives CDR1 SQVTM, CDR2 ANQGSEA. This CDR3 has 17 amino acids. The chain's CDR3 is CSVVDGTGEFETGELFF. CDR3 DNA: TGCAGCGTTGTAGACGGGACAGGGGAATTCGAGACCGGGGAGCTGTTTTTT.

Only a few counts were recorded for this clonotype. The J gene is TRBJ2-3, the V gene TRBV3-1, with TRBD2 as a possible D gene (5 bases). This CDR3 comprises 15 residues. The germline V and J ends were trimmed by 1 base and 4 bases, with 12 bases remaining between them. The germline V gene encodes CDR1 LGHDT and CDR2 YNNKEL (reference sequence). CDR3 nucleotides: TGTGCCAGCAGCCAAGTAGGCCCCGGGGCAGATACGCAGTATTTT. Its protein product is CASSQVGPGADTQYF.

The rearrangement uses TRBV4-1 and TRBJ2-3; either TRBD1 or TRBD2 may fit D (5 bases each). V was pared by 4 bases and J by 8 bases, with 19 bases between. The CDR3 covers 15 residues. The germline V gene has CDR1 MGHRA and CDR2 YSYEKL. The CDR3 loop reads CASSRHSRRGVTQYF. CDR3 coding DNA: TGCGCCAGCAGCCGACACTCACGCCGAGGGGTTACGCAGTATTTT.

This rearrangement joins TRBV29-1 to TRBJ2-4, with TRBD1 matching over 12 bases. V gave up 2 bases and J gave up 0 bases; unmatched junction bases: 8. The CDR3 runs 18 residues. Germline CDR1 reads SQVTM; CDR2 reads ANQGSEA. CDR3 sequence: CSVETGTGGWGAKNIQYF. The CDR3 nucleotides read TGCAGCGTTGAAACCGGGACAGGGGGCTGGGGAGCCAAAAACATTCAGTACTTC.

The sample holds a few counts of this clonotype. V gene TRBV12-3 or TRBV12-4 combines with J gene TRBJ2-1; TRBD2 is a possible D gene (6 bases). The V end was cut by 7 bases, the J end by 12 bases, with 19 bases between. The CDR3 extends over 13 amino acids. The CDR3 here is CASIPGPGVGQFF. The CDR3 coding sequence is TGTGCCAGCATCCCGGGGCCGGGAGTCGGGCAGTTCTTC.

The sample holds a few counts of this clonotype. The chain joins TRBV7-2 to TRBJ2-1; TRBD2 matches 7 bases. The germline V gene has CDR1 SGHTA and CDR2 FQGNSA. CDR3 size: 15 residues. V trimming: 1 base; J trimming: 8 bases; junction bases outside the gene matches: 8. In nucleotides, the CDR3 is TGTGCCAGCAGCTTAGGTTCTCGGGGGGTCTATGAGCAGTTCTTC. This codes for CASSLGSRGVYEQFF. The variable domain in full, completed from reference TRBV7-2 and TRBJ2-1, reads GAGVSQSPSNKVTEKGKDVELRCDPISGHTALYWYRQSLGQGLEFLIYFQGNSAPDKSGLPSDRFSAERTGGSVSTLTIQRTQQEDSAVYLCASSLGSRGVYEQFFGPGTRLTVL.

This clonotype was seen a few times. The chain combines TRBV13 with TRBJ2-7, with 7 bases that match TRBD2. With V trimmed by 5 bases and J by 0 bases, 4 bases remained unmatched. The CDR3 is made up of 14 amino acids. The germline gives CDR1 PRHDT, CDR2 FYEKMQ (reference sequence). CDR3 coding DNA: TGTGCCAGCAGCCAAGGCGGGGGCTCCTACGAGCAGTACTTC. Protein product: CASSQGGGSYEQYF.